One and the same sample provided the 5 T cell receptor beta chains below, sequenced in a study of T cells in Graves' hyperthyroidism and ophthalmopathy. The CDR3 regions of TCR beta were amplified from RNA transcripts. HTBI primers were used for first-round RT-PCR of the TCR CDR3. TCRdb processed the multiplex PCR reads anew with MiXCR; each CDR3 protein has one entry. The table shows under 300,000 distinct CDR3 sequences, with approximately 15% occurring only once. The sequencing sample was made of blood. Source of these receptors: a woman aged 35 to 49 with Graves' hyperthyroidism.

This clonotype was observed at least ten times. The DNA for the CDR3 is TGTGCCAGCAGTCGATCCATAGCGGGAGAAGGGGATACGCAGTATTTT. Its translation: CASSRSIAGEGDTQYF. The chain has TRBV6-1 and TRBJ2-3; 9 bases agree with TRBD2. The CDR3 runs to 16 residues. The V segment lost 5 bases and the J segment 6 bases; nucleotides outside the gene matches: 12. CDR1 is MNHNS and CDR2 is SASEGT in the germline V gene.

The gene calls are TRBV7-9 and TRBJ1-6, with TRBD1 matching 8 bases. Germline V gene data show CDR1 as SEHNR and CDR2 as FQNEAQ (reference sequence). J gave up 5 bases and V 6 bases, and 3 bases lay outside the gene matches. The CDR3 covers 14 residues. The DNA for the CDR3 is TGTGCCAGCAGACGGACAGGGAATAATTCACCCCTCCACTTT. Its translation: CASRRTGNNSPLHF.

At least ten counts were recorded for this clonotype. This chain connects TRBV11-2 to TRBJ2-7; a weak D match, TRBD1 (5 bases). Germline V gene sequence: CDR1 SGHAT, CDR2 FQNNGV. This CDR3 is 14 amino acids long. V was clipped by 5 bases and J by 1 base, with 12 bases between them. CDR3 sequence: CASSTFTGSYEQYF. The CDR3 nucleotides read TGTGCCAGCAGCACCTTTACAGGTTCCTACGAGCAGTACTTC. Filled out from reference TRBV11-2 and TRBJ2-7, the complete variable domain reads EAGVAQSPRYKIIEKRQSVAFWCNPISGHATLYWYQQILGQGPKLLIQFQNNGVVDDSQLPKDRFSAERLKGVDSTLKIQPAKLEDSAVYLCASSTFTGSYEQYFGPGTRLTVT.

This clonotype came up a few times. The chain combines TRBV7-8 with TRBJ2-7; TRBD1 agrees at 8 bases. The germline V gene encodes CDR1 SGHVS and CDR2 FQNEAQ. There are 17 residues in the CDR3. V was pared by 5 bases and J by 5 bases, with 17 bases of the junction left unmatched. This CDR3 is CASSHPGQALGTHEQYF. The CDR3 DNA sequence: TGTGCCAGCAGCCACCCGGGACAGGCGCTCGGTACTCACGAGCAGTACTTC.

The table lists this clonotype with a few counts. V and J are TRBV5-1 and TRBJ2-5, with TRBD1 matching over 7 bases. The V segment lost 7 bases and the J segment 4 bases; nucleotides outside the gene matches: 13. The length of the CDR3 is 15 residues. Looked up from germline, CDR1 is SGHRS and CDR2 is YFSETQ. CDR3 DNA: TGCGCCAGCCGACAGGGCCCAGGTGGGGGAGAGACCCAGTACTTC. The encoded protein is CASRQGPGGGETQYF.